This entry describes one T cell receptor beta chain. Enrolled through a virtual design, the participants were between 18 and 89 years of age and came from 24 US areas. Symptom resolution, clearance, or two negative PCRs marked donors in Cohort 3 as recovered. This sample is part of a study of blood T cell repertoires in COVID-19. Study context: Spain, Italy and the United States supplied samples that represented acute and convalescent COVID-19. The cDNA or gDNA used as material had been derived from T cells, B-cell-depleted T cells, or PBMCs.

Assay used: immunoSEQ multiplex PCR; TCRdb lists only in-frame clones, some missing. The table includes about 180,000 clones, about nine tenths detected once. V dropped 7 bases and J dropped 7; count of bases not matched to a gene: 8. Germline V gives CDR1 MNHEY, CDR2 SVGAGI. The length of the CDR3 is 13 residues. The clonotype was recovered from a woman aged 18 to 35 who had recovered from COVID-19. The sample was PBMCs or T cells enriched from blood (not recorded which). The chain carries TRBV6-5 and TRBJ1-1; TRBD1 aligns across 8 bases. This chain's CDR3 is CASTYRGGVEAFF. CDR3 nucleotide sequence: TGTGCCAGCACCTACAGGGGGGGGGTTGAAGCTTTCTTT.